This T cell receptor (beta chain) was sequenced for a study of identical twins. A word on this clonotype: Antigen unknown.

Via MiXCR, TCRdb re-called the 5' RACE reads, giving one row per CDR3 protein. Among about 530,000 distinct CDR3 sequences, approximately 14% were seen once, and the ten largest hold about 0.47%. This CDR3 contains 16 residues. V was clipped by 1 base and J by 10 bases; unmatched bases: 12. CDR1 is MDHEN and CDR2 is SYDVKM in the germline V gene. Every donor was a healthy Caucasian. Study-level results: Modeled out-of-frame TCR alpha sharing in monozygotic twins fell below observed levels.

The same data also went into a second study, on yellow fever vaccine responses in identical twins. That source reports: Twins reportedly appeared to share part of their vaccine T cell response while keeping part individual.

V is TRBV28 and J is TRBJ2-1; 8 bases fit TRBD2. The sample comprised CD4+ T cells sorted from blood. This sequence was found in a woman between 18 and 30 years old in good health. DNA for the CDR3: TGTGCCAGCAGTTTATTTGTGGCGGGAGGAGGGAGGGAGCAGTTCTTC. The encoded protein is CASSLFVAGGGREQFF.